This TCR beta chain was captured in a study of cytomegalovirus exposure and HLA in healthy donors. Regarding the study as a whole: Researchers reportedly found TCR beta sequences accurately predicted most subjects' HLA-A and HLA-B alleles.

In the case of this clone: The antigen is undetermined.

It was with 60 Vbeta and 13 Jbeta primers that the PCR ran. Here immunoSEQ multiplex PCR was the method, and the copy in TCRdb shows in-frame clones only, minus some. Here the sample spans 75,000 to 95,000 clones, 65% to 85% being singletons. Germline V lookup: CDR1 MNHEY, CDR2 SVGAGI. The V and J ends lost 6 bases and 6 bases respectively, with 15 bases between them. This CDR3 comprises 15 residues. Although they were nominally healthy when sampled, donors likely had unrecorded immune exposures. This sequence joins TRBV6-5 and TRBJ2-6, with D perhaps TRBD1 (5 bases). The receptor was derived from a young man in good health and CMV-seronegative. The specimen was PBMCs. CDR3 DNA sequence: TGTGCCAGCAGCCGTCGTCTGACAGAGGCCAACGTCCTGACTTTC. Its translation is CASSRRLTEANVLTF.